One sample yielded the 24 T cell receptor beta chains listed below, sequenced in a study of OX40 agonist ivuxolimab in advanced cancers. Preparation of the library involved the immunoSEQ multiplex PCR assay. As stored in TCRdb, this immuneACCESS dataset retains in-frame rearrangements with V and J assigned. A fraction of the clones does not appear; measured against another copy, unresolved V genes explain less than half of the discrepancy, and the remainder lacks a known reason. The sample contains about 65,000 clones, over 75% of them found a single time. 0.38% of the sample goes to the ten largest clones. The sequences come from CD4+ or CD8+ T cells sorted from blood, collected in a trial of the OX40 agonist ivuxolimab. The receptors were gathered from an adult with an advanced solid tumor such as melanoma, head and neck, liver or kidney cancer.

The chain employs TRBV6-6 and TRBJ2-1; 10 bases are a match to TRBD2. From germline, CDR1 is MNHNY and CDR2 SVGAGI (reference sequence). Trimming cost V 6 bases and J 6 bases; bases outside gene matches: 11. The CDR3 is 16 residues long. The CDR3 bases are TGTGCCAGCAGCCGAAGGACTAGCGGTGGGGGCAATGAGCAGTTCTTC. Translation gives CASSRRTSGGGNEQFF.

This sequence joins TRBV27 and TRBJ1-1; TRBD1 is a possible D gene (6 bases). This CDR3 region has 15 residues. V lost 3 bases, J lost 1 base, and 12 bases lay in between. Germline CDR1 is MNHEY and CDR2 is SMNVEV (reference sequence). CDR3 nucleotide sequence: TGTGCCAGCAGTTTTCGGGGGGCTGGGAACACTGAAGCTTTCTTT. Translating gives CASSFRGAGNTEAFF.

This chain joins TRBV5-1 and TRBJ2-5; 10 positions agree with TRBD2. V dropped 3 bases and J dropped 5; count of bases not matched to a gene: 4. The CDR3 is 14 amino acids. Germline V gene data show CDR1 as SGHRS and CDR2 as YFSETQ. DNA for the CDR3: TGCGCCAGCAGCTCGGGACTAGCGATGGAGACCCAGTACTTC. Encoded protein: CASSSGLAMETQYF.

The CDR3 sequence: CASSLAGPSEQYF. The CDR3 DNA reads as TGTGCCAGCAGTTTGGCAGGCCCCTCCGAGCAGTACTTC. V is TRBV27 and J is TRBJ2-7; D uncertain. The CDR3 runs 13 residues. The germline gives CDR1 MNHEY, CDR2 SMNVEV (reference sequence). V was pared by 3 bases and J by 6 bases, with 12 bases between.

The CDR3 sequence is CATSIGGARTGWHQPQHF. The CDR3, as DNA: TGTGCCACCAGCATAGGGGGGGCCCGGACAGGGTGGCATCAGCCCCAGCATTTT. The chain has TRBV15 and TRBJ1-5; 8 bases agree with TRBD1. Germline V gene lookup returns CDR1 LNHNV and CDR2 YYDKDF (reference sequence). V shed 4 bases, J shed 5 bases, and the junction held 16 bases outside the gene matches. The CDR3 is made up of 18 amino acids.

As concerns this clone: One end of the junction does not line up with germline, which may come from a read error. The rearrangement uses TRBV5-5 and TRBJ1-5; D gene ambiguous. CDR3 length: 13 residues. Germline CDR1 SGHKS, CDR2 YYEKEE (reference sequence). DNA of the CDR3: TGTGCCAGCAGCTTGGATATTAATCAGTCCCAGCATTTT. Translating gives CASSLDINQSQHF. Full variable domain (missing parts from reference TRBV5-5 and TRBJ1-5): DAGVTQSPTHLIKTRGQQVTLRCSPISGHKSVSWYQQVLGQGPQFIFQYYEKEERGRGNFPDRFSARQFPNYSSELNVNALLLGDSALYLCASSLDINQSQHFGDGTRLSIL.

The chain carries TRBV5-1 and TRBJ2-3, with unresolved D. The CDR3 consists of 14 residues. V was clipped by 0 bases and J by 3 bases, with 8 bases between them. The germline gives CDR1 SGHRS, CDR2 YFSETQ. CDR3 in amino acids: CASSLVGVTDTQYF. The DNA for the CDR3 is TGCGCCAGCAGCTTGGTAGGAGTAACAGATACGCAGTATTTT.

The V gene is TRBV11-2, the J gene TRBJ1-1, with TRBD1 as a possible D gene (5 bases). The CDR3 has 15 amino acids. V was shortened by 2 bases and J by 0 bases, with 10 bases between the two germline ends. CDR1 and CDR2 from the germline V gene are SGHAT and FQNNGV. The CDR3 bases are TGTGCCAGCAGCTTATGGCCAGGGCTGAACACTGAAGCTTTCTTT. Its protein product is CASSLWPGLNTEAFF. The whole variable domain, filled in from reference TRBV11-2 and TRBJ1-1, reads EAGVAQSPRYKIIEKRQSVAFWCNPISGHATLYWYQQILGQGPKLLIQFQNNGVVDDSQLPKDRFSAERLKGVDSTLKIQPAKLEDSAVYLCASSLWPGLNTEAFFGQGTRLTVV.

The chain combines TRBV30 with TRBJ2-7, with no clear D. This CDR3 has 12 amino acids. Trimming removed 7 bases from V and 2 bases from J, with 12 bases in between. CDR1 and CDR2 (germline): GTSNPN, SVGIG (reference sequence). CDR3 residues: CALRRSPYEQYF. DNA of the CDR3: TGTGCCTTAAGACGGAGTCCCTACGAGCAGTACTTC.

The chain joins TRBV7-2 to TRBJ2-3; D is uncertain. The CDR3 is 14 amino acids. Between the trimmed V and J ends, which lost 2 bases and 1 base, there was a span of 7 bases. From germline, CDR1 is SGHTA and CDR2 FQGNSA. The CDR3 sequence: CASSLIRGTDTQYF. DNA of the CDR3: TGTGCCAGCAGCTTAATTCGGGGCACAGATACGCAGTATTTT.

The chain uses TRBV7-9 and TRBJ1-4, with 12 bases that match TRBD1. V lost 1 base and J lost 8; bases outside the gene matches: 5. CDR1 and CDR2 (germline): SEHNR, FQNEAQ (reference sequence). The CDR3 runs 16 residues. The CDR3 is CASSLGDRGLAEKLFF. The CDR3 DNA follows: TGTGCCAGCAGCTTAGGGGACAGGGGGCTTGCAGAAAAACTGTTTTTT.

V gene TRBV23-1 combines with J gene TRBJ2-5; perhaps D is TRBD1 or TRBD2 (5 bases each). TRBV23-1 carries the ORF label, with uncertain function. The CDR3 is 14 amino acids. V lost 2 bases to trimming and J lost 5 bases, with 12 bases between them. The CDR3 DNA sequence: TGCGCCAGCAGTCAAGAGGGGCGTGGGGAGACCCAGTACTTC. This sequence encodes CASSQEGRGETQYF.

The rearrangement joins TRBV7-6 to TRBJ2-5, with 7 bases lining up with TRBD2. The DNA end lines up better with TRBJ2-7; the J call may be wrong. This CDR3 spans 14 amino acids. Per germline, CDR1 SGHVS and CDR2 FNYEAQ. CDR3 protein: CASSSPGGTYEQYF. CDR3 DNA: TGTGCCAGCAGCTCCCCCGGGGGGACTTACGAGCAGTACTTC.

This clone was observed a handful of times. J is TRBJ1-6 and V is TRBV5-1; D gene unclear. The CDR3 totals 15 residues. Trimming stripped 0 bases from V and 6 bases from J, with 10 bases between. CDR1 is SGHRS and CDR2 is YFSETQ in the germline V gene. CDR3 DNA: TGCGCCAGCAGCTTGGATGGGGTGCGTAATTCACCCCTCCACTTT. Protein product: CASSLDGVRNSPLHF.

The rearrangement joins TRBV5-1 to TRBJ1-1; TRBD1 matches at 7 bases. V shed 4 bases, J shed 0 bases, and the junction held 6 bases outside the gene matches. CDR1 and CDR2 from the germline V gene are SGHRS and YFSETQ. This CDR3 has 15 residues. This CDR3 reads CASSIRTGLNTEAFF. CDR3 coding DNA: TGCGCCAGCAGCATCCGGACAGGCCTGAACACTGAAGCTTTCTTT. Based on the CDR3 plus reference TRBV5-1 and TRBJ1-1, the full variable domain is KAGVTQTPRYLIKTRGQQVTLSCSPISGHRSVSWYQQTPGQGLQFLFEYFSETQRNKGNFPGRFSGRQFSNSRSEMNVSTLELGDSALYLCASSIRTGLNTEAFFGQGTRLTVV.

This chain links TRBV10-3 with TRBJ2-3; 10 positions agree with TRBD1. CDR3 length equals 15 residues. Germline loops: CDR1 ENHRY, CDR2 SYGVKD. With V trimmed by 6 bases and J by 1 base, 4 bases remained unmatched. The CDR3, as DNA: TGTGCCATCAGCCCAGGGACAGGGGGCACAGATACGCAGTATTTT. It codes for CAISPGTGGTDTQYF.

The chain has TRBV19 and TRBJ1-5; D gene unclear. Deletions cut 3 bases from V and 0 bases from J, with 6 bases between. The CDR3 covers 14 residues. Germline assignment: CDR1 LNHDA and CDR2 SQIVND (reference sequence). Written as DNA, the CDR3 is TGTGCCAGTAGTATCGATTATAGCAATCAGCCCCAGCATTTT. Translating it yields CASSIDYSNQPQHF.

The chain recombines TRBV2 with TRBJ2-7, with a tentative D call TRBD1 (5 bases). This CDR3 region has 12 residues. Germline lookup yields CDR1 SNHLY and CDR2 FYNNEI. Deletions cut 3 bases from V and 6 bases from J, with 9 bases between. The CDR3, as DNA: TGTGCCAGCAGTGAGCCAGGGATCGAGCAGTACTTC. Translating gives CASSEPGIEQYF.

V is TRBV19 and J is TRBJ1-1; D possibly corresponds to TRBD1 (6 bases). CDR1 and CDR2 from the germline V gene are LNHDA and SQIVND (reference sequence). The V gene lost 5 bases and the J gene lost 2 bases, with 18 bases spanning the gap. The CDR3 consists of 16 residues. This CDR3 reads CASSDVPRGANTEAFF. The CDR3, as DNA: TGTGCCAGTAGTGATGTCCCCAGGGGCGCCAACACTGAAGCTTTCTTT.

This rearrangement joins TRBV14 to TRBJ1-2; no firm D call. This CDR3 is 13 amino acids long. Germline lookup yields CDR1 SGHDN and CDR2 FVKESK. V gave up 4 bases and J gave up 8 bases, with 14 bases separating them. CDR3 amino acids: CASSPTQAWGYTF. The CDR3 nucleotides read TGTGCCAGCAGCCCGACTCAGGCCTGGGGCTACACCTTC.

The V and J genes are TRBV6-5 and TRBJ2-1, with 11 bases matching TRBD2. Germline CDR1 is MNHEY and CDR2 is SVGAGI. The CDR3 totals 15 residues. Trimming at V came to 5 bases and at J to 4 bases, leaving 4 bases not matched to a gene. The CDR3 DNA sequence: TGTGCCAGCAGTCCCCGGACTAGCGGGTACAATGAGCAGTTCTTC. This sequence encodes CASSPRTSGYNEQFF.

J is TRBJ2-1 and V is TRBV29-1; 7 positions match TRBD1. Losses at the gene ends were 7 bases for V and 7 bases for J; bases not matched to a gene: 7. This CDR3 region has 12 residues. Per germline, CDR1 SQVTM and CDR2 ANQGSEA. CDR3 protein: CSAGQALNEQFF. Here the CDR3 DNA reads TGCAGCGCCGGACAGGCTTTGAATGAGCAGTTCTTC.

This chain joins TRBV5-1 and TRBJ1-4; D is ambiguous. CDR1 is SGHRS, CDR2 YFSETQ, per germline. This CDR3 region has 14 residues. Trimming took 6 bases from V and 8 from J, leaving 17 bases between them. The CDR3 loop reads CASTLVGLGEKLFF. CDR3 in DNA: TGCGCCAGCACCCTTGTTGGACTTGGGGAAAAACTGTTTTTT.

This clone was seen a handful of times. CDR3 sequence (DNA): TGCAGCGCCGGGACCCCCGGGGAGCTGTTTTTT. Residues: CSAGTPGELFF. V and J are TRBV29-1 and TRBJ2-2; D might be TRBD1 or TRBD2, each matching 5 bases. The CDR3 is 11 residues long. V was pared by 7 bases and J by 6 bases, with 9 bases between. CDR1 is SQVTM, CDR2 ANQGSEA, per germline.